The entry that follows covers one T cell receptor beta chain sequence. Negative isolation was applied to CD8+ and CD4+ T cells, and FACS enrichment was applied to TEMRA cells. This entry belongs to a study of CD8 T cells in Susac syndrome. At the level of the study: Sequenced Susac syndrome patients included about six with clinically active disease and eight in remission.

This CDR3 spans 14 amino acids. Trimming shortened V by 5 bases and J by 3 bases, and 14 bases separated the two germline ends. Germline assignment: CDR1 MGHDK and CDR2 SYGVNS. An input of roughly 0.5 to 1 ug of RNA was subjected to reverse transcription using random hexamers. MiXCR, applied by TCRdb to the immunoSEQ multiplex PCR reads, yields one record per CDR3 protein. The sample has 95,000 to 150,000 distinct CDR3 sequences; about 95% are singletons. The sequenced material came from CD8+ T cells from PBMCs. This chain joins TRBV25-1 and TRBJ2-7, with D tentatively TRBD2 (5 bases). The receptor was isolated from a human donor with Susac syndrome. The CDR3 DNA reads TGTGCCAGCAGTCCCCTCGGGGAGTTCTACGAGCAGTACTTC. As protein: CASSPLGEFYEQYF.